This TCR beta chain was captured by sequencing in a study of shared clonotypes between healthy human individuals. Study context: CD8 memory received one plate per donor, CD8 naive two, CD4 memory three and CD4 naive three.

The germline V gene has CDR1 MNHEY and CDR2 SVGAGI. This CDR3 is 14 amino acids long. Trimming shortened V by 2 bases and J by 4 bases, and 8 bases separated the two germline ends. Together with CD45RO+ cells, CCR7-negative CD45RA+ TemRA cells were included in CD8 memory. Several immunoSEQ plates received, in even portions, the genomic DNA of each subset. Methods used by the authors: With immunoSEQ giving junction-only sequences and no quality scores, filtering differed. Clones were read by immunoSEQ multiplex PCR, and TCRdb kept only the in-frame ones, dropping some. V and J calls and clone size come straight from that table; D and trimming were deduced from the DNA. This table holds about 92,000 clones, about 70% found once.

The source material was memory CD8+ T cells sorted from blood. Subset: CD45RO+ cells pooled with CCR7-negative TemRA cells. This rearrangement joins TRBV6-5 to TRBJ2-2; D gene uncertain. This sequence originates from a man aged 30 to 39 in good health. The CDR3: CASSYDGGTGELFF. The CDR3 DNA reads as TGTGCCAGCAGTTACGACGGTGGCACCGGGGAGCTGTTTTTT.